The 6 T cell receptor beta chains in this list originate from one sample, sequenced in a study of identical twins. TCRdb re-called the 5' RACE reads through MiXCR, storing one row per CDR3 protein. The profile shows around 690,000 distinct CDR3 sequences, roughly 20% of them singletons. This sample was also put to use in a study of T cells expressing NK-cell markers.

Material: PBMCs. The receptors originated from a young woman in good health.

This clonotype showed up many times. The rearrangement links TRBV5-1 to TRBJ2-1; 7 bases align to TRBD2. This CDR3 comprises 18 residues. V shed 4 bases and J 7 bases; nucleotides not matched to a gene: 20. Germline lookup yields CDR1 SGHRS and CDR2 YFSETQ. CDR3 in amino acids: CASSPWPTSEISGNEQFF. In nucleotides, the CDR3 is TGCGCCAGCAGCCCTTGGCCTACTAGCGAGATAAGCGGGAATGAGCAGTTCTTC.

The chain recombines TRBV5-1 with TRBJ1-1; 7 bases match TRBD1. CDR1 and CDR2 from the germline V gene are SGHRS and YFSETQ. There are 13 residues in the CDR3. V was clipped by 2 bases and J by 8 bases; unmatched bases: 6. The chain's CDR3 is CASSFDRAYEAFF. CDR3 nucleotide sequence: TGCGCCAGCAGCTTCGACAGGGCTTACGAAGCTTTCTTT.

This clonotype was counted only a few times. This chain links TRBV9 with TRBJ2-7; a weak D match, TRBD1 (6 bases). V shed 4 bases and J shed 4 bases, with 21 bases lying between them. There are 16 residues in the CDR3. The germline V gene encodes CDR1 SGDLS and CDR2 YYNGEE. CDR3 nucleotides: TGTGCCAGCAGCTCCAGGGGTGAGGGTGTAGGGTACGAGCAGTACTTC. The encoded protein is CASSSRGEGVGYEQYF.

The V gene is TRBV9, the J gene TRBJ2-1; TRBD2 is a possible D gene (6 bases). This CDR3 contains 15 residues. V gave up 0 bases and J gave up 5 bases, with 12 bases separating them. Germline V gene data show CDR1 as SGDLS and CDR2 as YYNGEE. Here the CDR3 reads CASSVGNGRNNEQFF. CDR3 nucleotides: TGTGCCAGCAGCGTAGGCAACGGGAGAAACAATGAGCAGTTCTTC.

This clonotype was observed a few times. V and J are TRBV6-5 and TRBJ2-7, with a possible D match to TRBD2 (6 bases). There are 17 residues in the CDR3. Trimming took off 0 bases at V and 2 bases at J, with 17 bases between the two ends. Germline V CDR1 and CDR2: MNHEY, SVGAGI. CDR3 bases: TGTGCCAGCAGTTACTCGATAGGGGACTCCAGGGCCTACGAGCAGTACTTC. It specifies CASSYSIGDSRAYEQYF.

This clonotype has more than one count but fewer than ten. This chain uses TRBV7-9 with TRBJ2-1; TRBD2 aligns across 8 bases. From germline, CDR1 is SEHNR and CDR2 FQNEAQ (reference sequence). The CDR3 is made up of 16 amino acids. V lost 3 bases and J lost 8; bases outside the gene matches: 12. The CDR3 loop is CASSFGIAGLWDEQFF. The DNA of the CDR3 is TGTGCCAGCAGCTTCGGGATAGCGGGGCTATGGGATGAGCAGTTCTTC. The full variable domain, in which reference TRBV7-9 and TRBJ2-1 provide the parts outside the CDR3, is DTGVSQNPRHKITKRGQNVTFRCDPISEHNRLYWYRQTLGQGPEFLTYFQNEAQLEKSRLLSDRFSAERPKGSFSTLEIQRTEQGDSAMYLCASSFGIAGLWDEQFFGPGTRLTVL.